These 23 T cell receptor beta chains were sequenced from one sample in a study of control samples from healthy donors and cancer patients. Generated by immunoSEQ multiplex PCR, the TCRdb table keeps only in-frame clones and is missing some. The table includes tens of thousands of clones, around 89% detected once. What was sequenced was PBMCs. Source of these receptors: a man aged 60 to 69 with colorectal cancer.

This chain links TRBV3-1 (or the pseudogene TRBV3-2) with TRBJ2-1; the match to TRBD2 covers 9 bases. The junction had 5 bases not matched to a gene; V was cut back by 4 bases and J by 7 bases. In germline, CDR1 is LGHDT, CDR2 YNNKEL (reference sequence). The CDR3 covers 14 residues. CDR3 coding DNA: TGTGCCAGCAGCCCGGGACTAGCAAAGAATGAGCAGTTCTTC. The encoded protein is CASSPGLAKNEQFF.

This clone was counted between two and nine times. V and J are TRBV4-3 and TRBJ1-5; no firm D call. CDR1 and CDR2 (germline): LGHNA, YSLEER. This CDR3 spans 16 amino acids. The V and J ends lost 2 bases and 0 bases respectively, with 11 bases between them. The CDR3 nucleotides are TGCGCCAGCAGCCAAACCTACACATATAGCAATCAGCCCCAGCATTTT. Translation gives CASSQTYTYSNQPQHF.

The rearrangement uses TRBV12-3 or TRBV12-4 and TRBJ2-7; the match to TRBD1 covers 8 bases. The V gene end was trimmed by 5 bases and the J gene end by 10 bases; junction bases not matched to a gene: 7. This CDR3 is built from 12 residues. The CDR3 spells CASSRGQGEQYF. The CDR3 DNA sequence: TGTGCCAGCAGTCGCGGACAGGGTGAACAGTACTTC.

This rearrangement joins TRBV6-5 to TRBJ1-2; D might be TRBD1 (5 bases). This CDR3 spans 14 amino acids. The ends were cut back, 0 bases at V and 7 bases at J, with 12 bases in the middle. Germline V gene lookup returns CDR1 MNHEY and CDR2 SVGAGI. For the CDR3, the DNA is TGTGCCAGCAGTTACTCGGGGCAGGGATTTGGCTACACCTTC. Translation: CASSYSGQGFGYTF.

J is TRBJ1-2 and V is TRBV6-5, with 8 positions matching TRBD1. The CDR3 sequence is 14 residues long. V gave up 5 bases and J gave up 2 bases; unmatched junction bases: 4. The germline gives CDR1 MNHEY, CDR2 SVGAGI. The CDR3: CASSNGQGNYGYTF. CDR3 nucleotides: TGTGCCAGCAGTAACGGACAGGGAAACTATGGCTACACCTTC.

The CDR3: CASSERTDSNQPQHF. As DNA, the CDR3 is TGTGCCAGCAGTGAACGGACAGATAGCAATCAGCCCCAGCATTTT. V is TRBV2 and J is TRBJ1-5; possible D gene TRBD1, 6 bases. The CDR3 extends over 15 amino acids. Trimming removed 2 bases from V and 0 bases from J, with 8 bases in between. Germline V gene lookup returns CDR1 SNHLY and CDR2 FYNNEI.

The chain recombines TRBV10-3 with TRBJ1-2; the D is unclear. Germline CDR1 reads ENHRY; CDR2 reads SYGVKD. The CDR3 has 12 residues. V was trimmed by 5 bases and J by 4 bases, leaving 8 bases between them. CDR3 DNA sequence: TGTGCCATCAGTCCAGACATCTATGGCTACACCTTC. Translated, it gives CAISPDIYGYTF.

This chain joins TRBV12-3 or TRBV12-4 and TRBJ1-2; no clear D. The CDR3 spans 12 residues. Trimming took off 1 base at V and 7 bases at J, with 7 bases between the two ends. CDR3 DNA sequence: TGTGCCAGCAGTTTAGGACCCCCTGGCTACACCTTC. This translates into CASSLGPPGYTF.

The chain joins TRBV6-5 to TRBJ1-6; the D gene is possibly TRBD1 (5 bases). The V end lost 5 bases, the J end lost 10 bases, and 12 bases lay between the germline ends. The germline V gene encodes CDR1 MNHEY and CDR2 SVGAGI. The CDR3 totals 13 residues. This CDR3 is CASSMGRRSPLHF. DNA for the CDR3: TGTGCCAGCAGTATGGGACGCCGATCACCCCTCCACTTT.

This clone has a single count. This sequence joins TRBV19 and TRBJ2-7; D might be TRBD2 (5 bases). This CDR3 comprises 12 residues. Germline V CDR1 and CDR2: LNHDA, SQIVND (reference sequence). The germline V and J ends were trimmed by 3 bases and 4 bases, with 7 bases remaining between them. This CDR3 reads CASSMGRYEQYF. CDR3 DNA sequence: TGTGCCAGTAGTATGGGGAGATACGAGCAGTACTTC.

The chain has TRBV5-6 and TRBJ2-7; unclear D gene. The V gene's germline CDR1 is SGHDT and CDR2 YYEEEE. CDR3 length equals 14 residues. V gave up 1 base and J gave up 0 bases, with 8 bases separating them. CDR3 sequence reads: CASSLTVSSYEQYF. The CDR3 region has the DNA TGTGCCAGCAGCTTGACAGTTAGCTCCTACGAGCAGTACTTC.

This rearrangement joins TRBV5-6 to TRBJ1-2, with D possibly being TRBD1 (5 bases). The length of the CDR3 is 11 residues. Trimming left V 1 base short and J 8 bases short, with 6 bases between. CDR1 SGHDT and CDR2 YYEEEE come from the germline V gene. The CDR3 DNA follows: TGTGCCAGCAGCTTGCGGGGCGGCTACACCTTC. This translates into CASSLRGGYTF.

This clone was found a few times. The chain carries TRBV10-2 and TRBJ1-1, with a weak D call TRBD1 (6 bases). V lost 7 bases to trimming and J lost 2 bases, with 17 bases between them. The CDR3 runs to 15 residues. Germline lookup yields CDR1 WSHSY and CDR2 SAAADI. The CDR3 DNA follows: TGCGCCAGCAAGGGGGGGCCAGGGCTCAACACTGAAGCTTTCTTT. It yields the protein CASKGGPGLNTEAFF.

This rearrangement joins TRBV5-4 to TRBJ1-3; no definite D call. CDR1 is SGHNT, CDR2 YYREEE, per germline (reference sequence). The CDR3 is 14 amino acids. Trimming removed 4 bases at V and 1 base at J, with 9 bases between. CDR3 loop: CASSPIGSGNTIYF. CDR3 sequence (DNA): TGTGCCAGCAGCCCCATCGGTTCTGGAAACACCATATATTTT.

The chain joins TRBV12-3 or TRBV12-4 to TRBJ2-3, with TRBD2 matching 7 bases. V was pared by 8 bases and J by 4 bases, with 3 bases of the junction left unmatched. The CDR3 runs 12 residues. The CDR3 region has the DNA TGTGCCAGCGGGGGGGAGGCAGATACGCAGTATTTT. This gives the protein CASGGEADTQYF.

The CDR3 nucleotides are TGTGCCAGCAGCATCCGGACTAGCGGGGGAAACATTCAGTACTTC. It specifies CASSIRTSGGNIQYF. J is TRBJ2-4 and V is TRBV7-2; 13 bases are shared with TRBD2. CDR1 and CDR2 from the germline V gene are SGHTA and FQGNSA. Trimming took 5 bases from V and 6 from J; bases not matched to a gene: 4. The CDR3 has 15 residues.

The V and J genes are TRBV28 and TRBJ1-2; TRBD1 agrees at 9 bases. The CDR3 contains 14 residues. V gave up 5 bases and J gave up 8 bases; unmatched junction bases: 9. CDR1 and CDR2 (germline): MDHEN, SYDVKM. CDR3 loop: CASSPGTGRMGYTF. The CDR3 DNA reads as TGTGCCAGCAGTCCGGGGACAGGGCGAATGGGCTACACCTTC.

The chain couples TRBV5-1 to TRBJ2-2, with D tentatively TRBD2 (6 bases). The CDR3 is made up of 14 amino acids. The germline CDR1 and CDR2 sequences are SGHRS and YFSETQ. The V and J ends lost 0 bases and 6 bases respectively, with 9 bases between them. The CDR3 DNA reads TGCGCCAGCAGCTTGGAAACTAGCTCCGGGGAGCTGTTTTTT. Amino acids: CASSLETSSGELFF.

J is TRBJ1-2 and V is TRBV15; 8 bases map to TRBD1. The CDR3 runs to 13 residues. V dropped 0 bases and J dropped 7; count of bases not matched to a gene: 1. Germline CDR1 reads LNHNV; CDR2 reads YYDKDF (reference sequence). The CDR3 loop is CATSRETGVGYTF. The CDR3 DNA sequence: TGTGCCACCAGCAGAGAGACAGGGGTTGGCTACACCTTC.

This clone was detected only once. The J gene is TRBJ1-2, the V gene TRBV4-1, with no clear D. Between the trimmed V and J ends, which lost 4 bases and 8 bases, there was a span of 8 bases. CDR1 is MGHRA, CDR2 YSYEKL, per germline. This CDR3 is 11 amino acids long. The CDR3 sequence: CASSLRGGYTF. CDR3 nucleotides: TGCGCCAGCAGCCTAAGAGGGGGCTACACCTTC.

V gene TRBV5-1 combines with J gene TRBJ1-4; TRBD1 might be the D (6 bases). Germline CDR1 reads SGHRS; CDR2 reads YFSETQ. This CDR3 has 17 amino acids. Trimming removed 4 bases at V and 8 bases at J, with 24 bases between. The CDR3 DNA follows: TGCGCCAGCAGCCCGGGACAAGGGGCAATAATTGGAGAAAAACTGTTTTTT. As protein: CASSPGQGAIIGEKLFF.

This chain joins TRBV15 and TRBJ1-1; D gene unclear. Germline V gives CDR1 LNHNV, CDR2 YYDKDF (reference sequence). The CDR3 length is 14 residues. The ends were cut back, 5 bases at V and 4 bases at J, with 14 bases in the middle. The CDR3 here is CATSLPAGFTEAFF. DNA of the CDR3: TGTGCCACCAGCTTGCCTGCGGGTTTCACTGAAGCTTTCTTT.

The chain carries TRBV11-3 and TRBJ2-1, with a tentative D call TRBD1 (6 bases). Trimming took off 2 bases at V and 10 bases at J, with 21 bases between the two ends. CDR3 size: 16 residues. The germline V gene has CDR1 SGHNT and CDR2 YENEEA. The CDR3 reads CASSLLPGDRITEQFF. The CDR3 bases are TGTGCCAGCAGCTTATTGCCAGGGGATCGAATTACGGAGCAGTTCTTC.